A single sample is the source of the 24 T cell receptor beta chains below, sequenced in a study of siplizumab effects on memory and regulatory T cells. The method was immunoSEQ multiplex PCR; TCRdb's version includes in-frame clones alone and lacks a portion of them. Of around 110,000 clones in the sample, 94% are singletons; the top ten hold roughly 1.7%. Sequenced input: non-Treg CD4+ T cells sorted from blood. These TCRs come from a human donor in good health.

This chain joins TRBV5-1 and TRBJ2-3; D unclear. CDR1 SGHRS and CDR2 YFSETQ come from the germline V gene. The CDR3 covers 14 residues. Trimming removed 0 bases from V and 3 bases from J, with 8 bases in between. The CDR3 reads CASSLGLGTDTQYF. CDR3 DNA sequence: TGCGCCAGCAGCTTGGGACTGGGAACAGATACGCAGTATTTT. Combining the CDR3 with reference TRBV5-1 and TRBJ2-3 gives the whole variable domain KAGVTQTPRYLIKTRGQQVTLSCSPISGHRSVSWYQQTPGQGLQFLFEYFSETQRNKGNFPGRFSGRQFSNSRSEMNVSTLELGDSALYLCASSLGLGTDTQYFGPGTRLTVL.

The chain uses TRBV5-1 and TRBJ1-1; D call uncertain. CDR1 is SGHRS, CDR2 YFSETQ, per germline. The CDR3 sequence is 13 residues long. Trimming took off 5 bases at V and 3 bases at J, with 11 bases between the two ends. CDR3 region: CASRLWWDTEAFF. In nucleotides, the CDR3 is TGCGCCAGCAGACTGTGGTGGGACACTGAAGCTTTCTTT.

The CDR3 DNA is TGTGCCATCCTTCAAGCGGGGTCCTACGAGCAGTACTTC. This codes for CAILQAGSYEQYF. The chain is built from TRBV10-3 and TRBJ2-7; TRBD2 matches 7 bases. V dropped 8 bases and J dropped 1; count of bases not matched to a gene: 5. The CDR3 spans 13 residues. Germline CDR1 is ENHRY and CDR2 is SYGVKD.

In DNA form, the CDR3 reads TGTGCCAGCAGGGGGCACGGCACAGATACGCAGTATTTT. Its translation: CASRGHGTDTQYF. The gene calls are TRBV2 and TRBJ2-3, with TRBD1 as a possible D gene (5 bases). The CDR3 extends over 13 amino acids. Germline CDR1 is SNHLY and CDR2 is FYNNEI. V gave up 6 bases and J gave up 1 base, with 8 bases separating them. The full variable domain, rest sourced from reference TRBV2 and TRBJ2-3, is EPEVTQTPSHQVTQMGQEVILRCVPISNHLYFYWYRQILGQKVEFLVSFYNNEISEKSEIFDDQFSVERPDGSNFTLKIRSTKLEDSAMYFCASRGHGTDTQYFGPGTRLTVL.

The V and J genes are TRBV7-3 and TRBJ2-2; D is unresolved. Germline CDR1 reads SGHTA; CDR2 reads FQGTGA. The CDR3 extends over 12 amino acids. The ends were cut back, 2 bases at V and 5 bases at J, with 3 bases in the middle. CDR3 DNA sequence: TGTGCCAGCAGCTTACCGACCGGGGAGCTGTTTTTT. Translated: CASSLPTGELFF.

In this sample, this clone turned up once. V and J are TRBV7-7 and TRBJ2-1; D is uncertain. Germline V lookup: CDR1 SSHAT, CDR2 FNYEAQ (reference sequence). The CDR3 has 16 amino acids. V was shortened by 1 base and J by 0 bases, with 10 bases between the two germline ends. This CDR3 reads CASSLGSYTSYNEQFF. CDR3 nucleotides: TGTGCCAGCAGCTTAGGGTCTTATACCTCCTACAATGAGCAGTTCTTC. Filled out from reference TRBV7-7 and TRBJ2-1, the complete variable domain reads GAGVSQSPRYKVTKRGQDVTLRCDPISSHATLYWYQQALGQGPEFLTYFNYEAQPDKSGLPSDRFSAERPEGSISTLTIQRTEQRDSAMYRCASSLGSYTSYNEQFFGPGTRLTVL.

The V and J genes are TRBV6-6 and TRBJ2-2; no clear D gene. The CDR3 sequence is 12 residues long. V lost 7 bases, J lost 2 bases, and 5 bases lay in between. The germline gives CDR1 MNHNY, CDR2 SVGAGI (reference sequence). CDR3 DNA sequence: TGTGCCAGCACATATAACACCGGGGAGCTGTTTTTT. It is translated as CASTYNTGELFF.

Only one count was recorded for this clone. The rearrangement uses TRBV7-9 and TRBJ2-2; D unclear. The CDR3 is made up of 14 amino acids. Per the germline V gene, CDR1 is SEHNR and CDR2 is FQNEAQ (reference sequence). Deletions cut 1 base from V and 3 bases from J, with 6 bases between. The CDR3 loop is CASSLVRDTGELFF. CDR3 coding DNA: TGTGCCAGCAGCTTAGTACGGGACACCGGGGAGCTGTTTTTT.

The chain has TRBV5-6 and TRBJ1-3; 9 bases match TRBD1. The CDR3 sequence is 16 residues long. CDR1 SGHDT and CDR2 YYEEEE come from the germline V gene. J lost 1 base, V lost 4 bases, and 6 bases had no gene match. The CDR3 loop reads CASSPGTGRSGNTIYF. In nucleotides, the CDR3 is TGTGCCAGCAGCCCGGGGACAGGGAGATCTGGAAACACCATATATTTT.

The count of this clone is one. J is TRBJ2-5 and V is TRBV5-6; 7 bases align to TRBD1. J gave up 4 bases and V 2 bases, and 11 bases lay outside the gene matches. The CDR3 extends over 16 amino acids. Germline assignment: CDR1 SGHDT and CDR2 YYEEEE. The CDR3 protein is CASSLGGKRSGETQYF. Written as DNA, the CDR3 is TGTGCCAGCAGCTTAGGGGGCAAAAGGTCAGGAGAGACCCAGTACTTC.

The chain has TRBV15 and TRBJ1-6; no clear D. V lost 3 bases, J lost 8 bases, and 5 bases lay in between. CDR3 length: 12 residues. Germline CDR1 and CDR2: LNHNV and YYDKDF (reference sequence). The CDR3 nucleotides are TGTGCCACCAGCAGTTCCCATTCACCCCTCCACTTT. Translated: CATSSSHSPLHF.

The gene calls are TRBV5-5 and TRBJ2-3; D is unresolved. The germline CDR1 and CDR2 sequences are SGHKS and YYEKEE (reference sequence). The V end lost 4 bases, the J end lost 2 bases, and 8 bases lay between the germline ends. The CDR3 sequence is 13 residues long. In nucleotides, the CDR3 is TGTGCCAGCAGCCCACAGCCCACAGATACGCAGTATTTT. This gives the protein CASSPQPTDTQYF.

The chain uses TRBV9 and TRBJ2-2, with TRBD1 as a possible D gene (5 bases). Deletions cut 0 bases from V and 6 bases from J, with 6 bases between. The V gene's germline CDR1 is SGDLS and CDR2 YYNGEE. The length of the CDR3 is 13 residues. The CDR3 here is CASSVEQAGELFF. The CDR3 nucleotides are TGTGCCAGCAGCGTAGAACAGGCCGGGGAGCTGTTTTTT. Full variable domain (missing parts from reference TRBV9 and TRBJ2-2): DSGVTQTPKHLITATGQRVTLRCSPRSGDLSVYWYQQSLDQGLQFLIQYYNGEERAKGNILERFSAQQFPDLHSELNLSSLELGDSALYFCASSVEQAGELFFGEGSRLTVL.

CDR3 sequence: CASTRQGGETQYF. In nucleotides, the CDR3 is TGTGCCAGCACCCGACAGGGGGGAGAGACCCAGTACTTC. This sequence joins TRBV27 and TRBJ2-5, with 9 bases identical to TRBD1. The CDR3 extends over 13 amino acids. Per the germline V gene, CDR1 is MNHEY and CDR2 is SMNVEV (reference sequence). V gave up 7 bases and J gave up 4 bases; unmatched junction bases: 4.

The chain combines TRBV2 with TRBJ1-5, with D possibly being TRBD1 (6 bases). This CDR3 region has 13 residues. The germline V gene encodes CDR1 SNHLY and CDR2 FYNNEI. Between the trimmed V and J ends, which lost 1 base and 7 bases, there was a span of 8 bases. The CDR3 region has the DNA TGTGCCAGCAGTGAAGGCAGGGGCCAGCCCCAGCATTTT. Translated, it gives CASSEGRGQPQHF.

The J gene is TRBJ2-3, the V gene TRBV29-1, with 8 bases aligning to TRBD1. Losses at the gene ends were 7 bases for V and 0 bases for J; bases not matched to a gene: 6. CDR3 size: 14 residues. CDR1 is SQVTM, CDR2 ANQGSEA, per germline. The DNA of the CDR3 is TGCAGCGCAAACAGGGGGATGAGCACAGATACGCAGTATTTT. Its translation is CSANRGMSTDTQYF.

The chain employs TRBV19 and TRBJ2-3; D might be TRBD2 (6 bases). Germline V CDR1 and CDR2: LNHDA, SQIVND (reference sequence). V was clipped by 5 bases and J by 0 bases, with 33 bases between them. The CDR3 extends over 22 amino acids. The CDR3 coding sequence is TGTGCCAGTAGTCTATGGGACCCACTAGCAACCGGCGGAGAAACTAGCACAGATACGCAGTATTTT. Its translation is CASSLWDPLATGGETSTDTQYF.

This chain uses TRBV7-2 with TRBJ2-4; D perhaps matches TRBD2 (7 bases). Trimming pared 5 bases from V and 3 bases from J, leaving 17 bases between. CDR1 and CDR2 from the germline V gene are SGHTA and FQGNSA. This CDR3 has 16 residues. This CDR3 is CASSPKGGPGKNIQYF. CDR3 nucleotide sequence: TGTGCCAGCAGCCCTAAGGGGGGGCCTGGCAAAAACATTCAGTACTTC.

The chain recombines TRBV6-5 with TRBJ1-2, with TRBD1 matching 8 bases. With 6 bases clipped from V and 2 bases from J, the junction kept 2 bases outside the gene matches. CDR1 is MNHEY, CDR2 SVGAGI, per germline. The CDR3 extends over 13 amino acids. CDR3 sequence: CASRDRENYGYTF. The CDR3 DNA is TGTGCCAGCAGGGACAGGGAGAACTATGGCTACACCTTC.

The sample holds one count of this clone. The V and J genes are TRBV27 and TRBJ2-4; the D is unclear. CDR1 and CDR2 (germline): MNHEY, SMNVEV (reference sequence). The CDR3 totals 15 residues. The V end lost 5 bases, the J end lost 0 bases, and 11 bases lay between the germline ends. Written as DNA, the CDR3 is TGTGCCAGCAGTCTGCGACCGTCAGCCAAAAACATTCAGTACTTC. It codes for CASSLRPSAKNIQYF.

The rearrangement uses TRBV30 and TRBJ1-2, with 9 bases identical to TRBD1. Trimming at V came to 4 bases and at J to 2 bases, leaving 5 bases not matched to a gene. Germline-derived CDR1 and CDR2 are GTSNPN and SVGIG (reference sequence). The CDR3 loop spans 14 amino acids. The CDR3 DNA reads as TGTGCCTGGACCGGGACAGGGCACAACTATGGCTACACCTTC. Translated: CAWTGTGHNYGYTF.

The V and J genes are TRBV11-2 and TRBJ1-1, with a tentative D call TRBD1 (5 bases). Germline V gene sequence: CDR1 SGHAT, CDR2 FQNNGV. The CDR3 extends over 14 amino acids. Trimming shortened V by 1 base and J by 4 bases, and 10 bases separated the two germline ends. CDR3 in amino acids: CASSLGQGRTEAFF. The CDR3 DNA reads TGTGCCAGCAGCTTAGGTCAGGGACGCACTGAAGCTTTCTTT.

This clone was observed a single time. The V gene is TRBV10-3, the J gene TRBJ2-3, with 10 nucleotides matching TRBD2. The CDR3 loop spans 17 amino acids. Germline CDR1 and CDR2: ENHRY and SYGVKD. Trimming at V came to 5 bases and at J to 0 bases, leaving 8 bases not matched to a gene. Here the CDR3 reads CAISPRVSGGSTDTQYF. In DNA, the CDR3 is TGTGCCATCAGTCCCCGTGTTAGCGGGGGGAGCACAGATACGCAGTATTTT.

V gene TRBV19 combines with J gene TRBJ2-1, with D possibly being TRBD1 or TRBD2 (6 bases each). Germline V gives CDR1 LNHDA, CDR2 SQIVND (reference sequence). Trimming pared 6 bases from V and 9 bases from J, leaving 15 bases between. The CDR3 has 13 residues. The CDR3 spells CASRGRGASEQFF. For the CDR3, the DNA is TGTGCCAGTAGGGGTAGGGGGGCCAGTGAGCAGTTCTTC.